Listed below are T cell receptor beta chains from one sample, sequenced in a study of identical twins. A single record per CDR3 protein comes from TCRdb applying MiXCR to the 5' RACE reads. The table lists about 690,000 distinct CDR3 sequences, roughly 20% of them singletons. The sample was also reused in another study, on T cells expressing NK-cell markers.

The specimen sequenced was PBMCs. These receptors originate from a woman aged 18 to 35 in good health. Both conserved end residues are part of each CDR3. The D gene is left open where the match is weak. Size is omitted from some rows. Given values are once, few, many or a class for expanded clones.

d_call: -; clone_size: few; v_call: TRBV6-1; j_call: TRBJ2-1; cdr3_aa: CASSQWTRLYNEQFF; cdr3_nt: TGTGCCAGCAGTCAGTGGACTCGACTCTACAATGAGCAGTTCTTC
d_call: -; clone_size: -; v_call: TRBV6-1; j_call: TRBJ2-1; cdr3_aa: CASQRGGRTYNEQFF; cdr3_nt: TGTGCCAGCCAAAGGGGCGGACGCACCTACAATGAGCAGTTCTTC
d_call: -; clone_size: once; v_call: TRBV27; j_call: TRBJ2-1; cdr3_aa: CASSFGRLVVGNERFF; cdr3_nt: TGTGCCAGCAGTTTTGGAAGACTAGTTGTGGGCAATGAGCGGTTCTTC
d_call: -; clone_size: -; v_call: TRBV25-1; j_call: TRBJ2-5; cdr3_aa: CASSGEGRKTQYF; cdr3_nt: TGTGCCAGCAGTGGGGAAGGGCGGAAGACCCAGTACTTC
d_call: TRBD2; clone_size: many; v_call: TRBV5-6; j_call: TRBJ2-3; cdr3_aa: CASSQGLAGYDPDTQYF; cdr3_nt: TGTGCCAGCAGCCAGGGACTAGCGGGGTACGACCCGGATACGCAGTATTTT
d_call: TRBD1; clone_size: many; v_call: TRBV6-1; j_call: TRBJ1-5; cdr3_aa: CASSSGGSNQPQHF; cdr3_nt: TGTGCCAGCAGCTCAGGGGGTTCTAATCAGCCCCAGCATTTT
d_call: -; clone_size: few; v_call: TRBV7-2; j_call: TRBJ2-6; cdr3_aa: CASSYVGGSGANVLTF; cdr3_nt: TGTGCCAGCAGCTACGTAGGGGGTTCTGGGGCCAACGTCCTGACTTTC
d_call: -; clone_size: many; v_call: TRBV12-3/TRBV12-4; j_call: TRBJ2-7; cdr3_aa: CASSRTGEGYEQYF; cdr3_nt: TGTGCCAGCAGTAGGACGGGGGAAGGCTACGAGCAGTACTTC
d_call: -; clone_size: -; v_call: TRBV6-4; j_call: TRBJ2-6; cdr3_aa: CASSDSDSSGANVLTF; cdr3_nt: TGTGCCAGCAGTGACTCGGACAGCTCTGGGGCCAACGTCCTGACTTTC
d_call: -; clone_size: -; v_call: TRBV3-1; j_call: TRBJ2-7; cdr3_aa: CASSQGQFGSYEQYF; cdr3_nt: TGTGCCAGCAGCCAAGGACAGTTTGGCTCCTACGAGCAGTACTTC
d_call: -; clone_size: few; v_call: TRBV20-1; j_call: TRBJ1-2; cdr3_aa: CSAHRASGYTF; cdr3_nt: TGCAGTGCTCATAGGGCTTCTGGCTACACCTTC
d_call: TRBD1; clone_size: -; v_call: TRBV20-1; j_call: TRBJ2-5; cdr3_aa: CSTGDRGETQYF; cdr3_nt: TGCAGTACCGGGGACAGGGGGGAGACCCAGTACTTC
d_call: TRBD2; clone_size: -; v_call: TRBV11-2; j_call: TRBJ2-5; cdr3_aa: CASSRGASGNQETQYF; cdr3_nt: TGTGCCAGCAGCAGAGGGGCTAGCGGCAACCAAGAGACCCAGTACTTC
d_call: -; clone_size: -; v_call: TRBV30; j_call: TRBJ2-6; cdr3_aa: CAWDMGSGANVLTF; cdr3_nt: TGTGCCTGGGATATGGGGTCTGGGGCCAACGTCCTGACTTTC
d_call: TRBD2; clone_size: -; v_call: TRBV6-1; j_call: TRBJ2-1; cdr3_aa: CASIGTSGVPVSYNEQFF; cdr3_nt: TGTGCCAGCATCGGGACTAGCGGAGTCCCCGTTTCCTACAATGAGCAGTTCTTC
d_call: -; clone_size: few; v_call: TRBV29-1; j_call: TRBJ1-5; cdr3_aa: CSVEVGGLNQPQHF; cdr3_nt: TGCAGCGTTGAAGTTGGAGGGCTGAATCAGCCCCAGCATTTT
d_call: -; clone_size: -; v_call: TRBV15; j_call: TRBJ1-1; cdr3_aa: CATSTGLGTEAFF; cdr3_nt: TGTGCCACCAGCACGGGCCTGGGTACTGAAGCTTTCTTT
d_call: TRBD2; clone_size: many; v_call: TRBV12-3/TRBV12-4; j_call: TRBJ2-1; cdr3_aa: CASTSGGDNEQFF; cdr3_nt: TGTGCCAGCACCTCGGGGGGGGACAATGAGCAGTTCTTC
d_call: -; clone_size: -; v_call: TRBV7-7; j_call: TRBJ2-5; cdr3_aa: CASSLRGGQTQYF; cdr3_nt: TGTGCTAGCAGCTTAAGGGGGGGGCAGACCCAGTACTTC
d_call: -; clone_size: once; v_call: TRBV20-1; j_call: TRBJ2-7; cdr3_aa: CSARGQEAPYEQYF; cdr3_nt: TGCAGTGCTAGAGGACAGGAGGCCCCCTACGAGCAGTACTTC
d_call: TRBD2; clone_size: -; v_call: TRBV13; j_call: TRBJ2-1; cdr3_aa: CASSLASGRKQFF; cdr3_nt: TGTGCCAGCAGCTTAGCTAGCGGGAGGAAGCAGTTCTTC
d_call: TRBD1; clone_size: -; v_call: TRBV7-6; j_call: TRBJ2-7; cdr3_aa: CASSTGTGGIEQYF; cdr3_nt: TGTGCCAGCAGCACTGGGACAGGGGGAATCGAGCAGTACTTC
d_call: TRBD2; clone_size: -; v_call: TRBV3-1; j_call: TRBJ2-3; cdr3_aa: CASSQRLAEGDTQYF; cdr3_nt: TGTGCCAGCAGCCAAAGACTAGCCGAGGGCGATACGCAGTATTTT
d_call: -; clone_size: few; v_call: TRBV5-1; j_call: TRBJ2-7; cdr3_aa: CASSLSWSRVGREQYF; cdr3_nt: TGCGCCAGCAGCTTGAGTTGGTCCAGGGTTGGGCGCGAGCAGTACTTC
d_call: -; clone_size: -; v_call: TRBV20-1; j_call: TRBJ2-1; cdr3_aa: CSAGKREQFF; cdr3_nt: TGCAGTGCTGGAAAACGCGAGCAGTTCTTC
d_call: TRBD2; clone_size: few; v_call: TRBV7-9; j_call: TRBJ2-1; cdr3_aa: CASSSSGVAGGVNEQFF; cdr3_nt: TGTGCCAGCAGCTCCTCGGGGGTAGCGGGAGGTGTGAATGAGCAGTTCTTC
d_call: TRBD1; clone_size: -; v_call: TRBV20-1; j_call: TRBJ2-4; cdr3_aa: CSAGTQGANIQYF; cdr3_nt: TGCAGTGCGGGGACCCAGGGGGCAAACATTCAGTACTTC
d_call: TRBD2; clone_size: -; v_call: TRBV20-1; j_call: TRBJ2-2; cdr3_aa: CSARAGANTGELFF; cdr3_nt: TGCAGTGCTCGAGCGGGAGCGAACACCGGGGAGCTGTTTTTT
d_call: -; clone_size: -; v_call: TRBV10-1; j_call: TRBJ1-1; cdr3_aa: CASSGAGDTEAFF; cdr3_nt: TGCGCCAGCAGTGGGGCAGGGGACACTGAAGCTTTCTTT
d_call: TRBD2; clone_size: many; v_call: TRBV20-1; j_call: TRBJ2-5; cdr3_aa: CSAGLAGQETQYF; cdr3_nt: TGCAGTGCTGGACTAGCGGGACAAGAGACCCAGTACTTC
d_call: -; clone_size: -; v_call: TRBV7-8; j_call: TRBJ2-1; cdr3_aa: CASSVFDEQFF; cdr3_nt: TGTGCCAGCAGCGTCTTTGATGAGCAGTTCTTC
d_call: -; clone_size: few; v_call: TRBV7-2; j_call: TRBJ1-2; cdr3_aa: CASSSVFYGYTF; cdr3_nt: TGTGCCAGCAGCTCAGTGTTCTATGGCTACACCTTC
d_call: TRBD1; clone_size: -; v_call: TRBV29-1; j_call: TRBJ2-7; cdr3_aa: CSAETGTAYEQYF; cdr3_nt: TGCAGCGCTGAGACCGGGACAGCCTACGAGCAGTACTTC
d_call: TRBD2; clone_size: many; v_call: TRBV20-1; j_call: TRBJ2-1; cdr3_aa: CSARWTSGRNEQFF; cdr3_nt: TGCAGTGCTAGATGGACTAGCGGGAGAAATGAGCAGTTCTTC
d_call: -; clone_size: few; v_call: TRBV4-3; j_call: TRBJ1-2; cdr3_aa: CASSQEGPGDGYTF; cdr3_nt: TGCGCCAGCAGCCAAGAGGGTCCAGGGGATGGCTACACCTTC
d_call: -; clone_size: few; v_call: TRBV5-1; j_call: TRBJ2-7; cdr3_aa: CRTKWGTAYEQYF; cdr3_nt: TGCCGCACCAAGTGGGGGACCGCCTACGAGCAGTACTTC
d_call: -; clone_size: -; v_call: TRBV11-1; j_call: TRBJ1-5; cdr3_aa: CASSLGDSYQPQHF; cdr3_nt: TGTGCCAGCAGCTTAGGAGACAGTTATCAGCCCCAGCATTTT
d_call: -; clone_size: -; v_call: TRBV12-3/TRBV12-4; j_call: TRBJ1-6; cdr3_aa: CASTNGNSPLHF; cdr3_nt: TGTGCCAGCACCAACGGGAATTCACCCCTCCACTTT
d_call: -; clone_size: few; v_call: TRBV7-9; j_call: TRBJ1-2; cdr3_aa: CASIRTRGAAYTF; cdr3_nt: TGTGCCAGCATCCGAACGCGAGGGGCCGCCTACACCTTC
d_call: TRBD1; clone_size: -; v_call: TRBV9; j_call: TRBJ2-7; cdr3_aa: CASSVGQGNHEQYF; cdr3_nt: TGTGCCAGCAGCGTCGGACAGGGTAACCACGAGCAGTACTTC
d_call: TRBD2; clone_size: few; v_call: TRBV3-1; j_call: TRBJ2-7; cdr3_aa: CASIIWGGACSYEQYF; cdr3_nt: TGTGCCAGCATCATCTGGGGGGGAGCCTGCTCCTACGAGCAGTACTTC
d_call: -; clone_size: -; v_call: TRBV10-3; j_call: TRBJ2-7; cdr3_aa: CAISDELRGEQYF; cdr3_nt: TGTGCCATCAGTGATGAGTTGAGAGGCGAGCAGTACTTC
d_call: -; clone_size: few; v_call: TRBV24-1; j_call: TRBJ2-7; cdr3_aa: CAPTKRRHHNYEQYF; cdr3_nt: TGTGCCCCCACGAAAAGGAGACACCACAACTACGAGCAGTACTTC
d_call: -; clone_size: few; v_call: TRBV20-1; j_call: TRBJ2-1; cdr3_aa: CSARDKNGLASRSEQFF; cdr3_nt: TGCAGTGCTAGAGATAAGAACGGGCTAGCTTCTCGCAGTGAGCAGTTCTTC
d_call: TRBD2; clone_size: -; v_call: TRBV10-3; j_call: TRBJ2-1; cdr3_aa: CAISGLAGNNEQFF; cdr3_nt: TGTGCCATCAGTGGACTAGCGGGGAACAATGAGCAGTTCTTC
d_call: TRBD2; clone_size: -; v_call: TRBV6-1; j_call: TRBJ2-1; cdr3_aa: CASTRAGGANEQFF; cdr3_nt: TGTGCCAGCACTAGGGCGGGAGGAGCAAATGAGCAGTTCTTC
d_call: -; clone_size: once; v_call: TRBV14; j_call: TRBJ2-7; cdr3_aa: CASSRDIHEQYF; cdr3_nt: TGTGCCAGCAGCCGGGACATCCACGAGCAGTACTTC